The next 23 T cell receptor beta chains were all read from a single sample in a study of CD8 T cells in ankylosing spondylitis. TCRdb independently ran MiXCR on the 5' RACE reads; one entry per CDR3 protein. There are 800,000 to 900,000 distinct CDR3 sequences in the sample; about 10% occur only once, and approximately 0.46% lies in the top ten. Findings of the study overall: Characteristic, it appeared, of ankylosing spondylitis blood was a TCR beta motif of eight highly homologous variants.

These receptors' targets are unknown. Sequencing was done on a sample of blood, either unsorted or a sorted T cell fraction (not recorded which). These receptors were obtained from a male donor with ankylosing spondylitis.

This clonotype came up many times. The chain employs TRBV29-1 and TRBJ2-7, with 7 bases identical to TRBD1. V gave up 4 bases and J gave up 0 bases; unmatched junction bases: 12. The CDR3 runs 16 residues. Germline loops: CDR1 SQVTM, CDR2 ANQGSEA. CDR3: CSVASLHRGPSYEQYF. CDR3 nucleotides: TGCAGCGTTGCCTCACTCCACAGGGGACCCTCCTACGAGCAGTACTTC.

The genes are TRBV20-1 and TRBJ1-5; D remains unclear. The CDR3 has 14 residues. CDR1 DFQATT and CDR2 SNEGSKA come from the germline V gene (reference sequence). V was trimmed by 6 bases and J by 1 base, leaving 13 bases between them. The CDR3 protein is CSAFRPSSNQPQHF. The CDR3 DNA follows: TGCAGTGCGTTTCGGCCCTCAAGCAATCAGCCCCAGCATTTT.

V is TRBV11-2 and J is TRBJ2-7; 13 nucleotides line up with TRBD2. CDR1 is SGHAT and CDR2 is FQNNGV in the germline V gene. The length of the CDR3 is 15 residues. With V trimmed by 0 bases and J by 4 bases, 0 bases remained unmatched. The CDR3 DNA reads as TGTGCCAGCAGCTTAGAGGGACTAGCGGGGTACGAGCAGTACTTC. This encodes CASSLEGLAGYEQYF.

In its sample, this clonotype was seen a few times. The V and J genes are TRBV11-1 and TRBJ2-4, with 8 bases matching TRBD2. With V trimmed by 5 bases and J by 3 bases, 18 bases remained unmatched. This CDR3 has 19 residues. Germline V gene lookup returns CDR1 SGHAT and CDR2 FQDESV (reference sequence). The DNA of the CDR3 is TGTGCCAGCAGCCCCGGAAATCTAGCGGGCCTCTCGGGCAAAAACATTCAGTACTTC. Its protein is CASSPGNLAGLSGKNIQYF.

This clonotype was found many times. This rearrangement joins TRBV10-2 to TRBJ1-3; possible D gene TRBD1, 6 bases. This CDR3 spans 14 amino acids. Trimming pared 7 bases from V and 0 bases from J, leaving 10 bases between. CDR1 and CDR2 (germline): WSHSY, SAAADI. The CDR3 sequence: CASTPGVSGNTIYF. In nucleotides, the CDR3 is TGCGCCAGCACACCAGGGGTCTCTGGAAACACCATATATTTT.

The chain has TRBV27 and TRBJ1-1; no clear D. V lost 3 bases and J lost 5, with 10 bases in between. Germline values: CDR1 MNHEY, CDR2 SMNVEV (reference sequence). The CDR3 covers 13 residues. CDR3 region: CASSFNLATEAFF. The CDR3 DNA reads TGTGCCAGCAGTTTCAACCTAGCAACTGAAGCTTTCTTT.

At least ten counts were recorded for this clonotype. The chain combines TRBV20-1 with TRBJ1-1; 7 nucleotides line up with TRBD1. Losses at the gene ends were 3 bases for V and 1 base for J; bases not matched to a gene: 8. This CDR3 contains 15 residues. Germline V gives CDR1 DFQATT, CDR2 SNEGSKA (reference sequence). The CDR3 sequence: CSARHLQGRNTEAFF. CDR3 DNA sequence: TGCAGTGCTAGGCACCTACAGGGGCGGAACACTGAAGCTTTCTTT.

The chain employs TRBV6-1 and TRBJ2-3, with TRBD2 matching 10 bases. The CDR3 totals 14 residues. The junction had 6 bases not matched to a gene; V was cut back by 6 bases and J by 6 bases. CDR1 MNHNS and CDR2 SASEGT come from the germline V gene. CDR3 region: CASRPGLASDTQYF. The CDR3, as DNA: TGTGCCAGCAGGCCGGGACTAGCGTCCGATACGCAGTATTTT.

This clonotype was seen many times. This rearrangement joins TRBV20-1 to TRBJ2-5; D unresolved. Between the trimmed V and J ends, which lost 1 base and 7 bases, there was a span of 10 bases. This CDR3 spans 12 amino acids. The germline V gene encodes CDR1 DFQATT and CDR2 SNEGSKA (reference sequence). CDR3 nucleotides: TGCAGTGCTAGAGCCGAGATAGGGACCCAGTACTTC. It yields the protein CSARAEIGTQYF.

This clonotype was detected ten times or more. CDR3 nucleotides: TGCAGCGTTGAAGAGGGGCCTACCACAGATACGCAGTATTTT. Amino acid sequence: CSVEEGPTTDTQYF. The chain joins TRBV29-1 to TRBJ2-3; D might be TRBD1 (5 bases). Germline-derived CDR1 and CDR2 are SQVTM and ANQGSEA. V dropped 0 bases and J dropped 2 bases, with 9 bases sitting between them. The CDR3 loop spans 14 amino acids.

V usage is TRBV20-1 and J usage is TRBJ2-7, with D perhaps TRBD1 (6 bases). V was cut by 6 bases and J by 3 bases, with 18 bases left in between. Germline V CDR1 and CDR2: DFQATT, SNEGSKA (reference sequence). The CDR3 consists of 14 residues. Here the CDR3 DNA reads TGCAGTGCCGGAAGCGTGTACAGGGTCTACGAGCAGTACTTC. The encoded protein is CSAGSVYRVYEQYF.

V and J are TRBV20-1 and TRBJ2-7, with 10 positions matching TRBD2. CDR3 length: 18 amino acids. Germline V CDR1 and CDR2: DFQATT, SNEGSKA (reference sequence). J gave up 0 bases and V 0 bases, and 11 bases lay outside the gene matches. CDR3 loop: CSARDLAGVISYSYEQYF. The CDR3 nucleotides read TGCAGTGCTAGAGATCTAGCGGGGGTGATATCATACTCCTACGAGCAGTACTTC.

This clonotype was detected only a few times. CDR3 bases: TGTGCCAGCAGTTACAGCGGGCACCGAGAGACCCAGTACTTC. Amino acids: CASSYSGHRETQYF. This chain joins TRBV6-5 and TRBJ2-5; a possible D gene is TRBD2 (6 bases). In germline, CDR1 is MNHEY, CDR2 SVGAGI. Deletions cut 2 bases from V and 4 bases from J, with 11 bases between. This CDR3 is built from 14 residues.

This clonotype was seen repeatedly, ten times or more. The chain has TRBV18 and TRBJ2-2; 13 positions agree with TRBD2. The CDR3 contains 16 residues. V was clipped by 8 bases and J by 5 bases; unmatched bases: 8. Germline values: CDR1 KGHSH, CDR2 LQKENI. Written as DNA, the CDR3 is TGTGCCAGCAGCCCCCGACTAGCGGGGGGTACCGGGGAGCTGTTTTTT. Its protein product is CASSPRLAGGTGELFF.

This clonotype was recorded a few times. The chain uses TRBV12-3 or TRBV12-4 and TRBJ1-1; tentative D call: TRBD1 (5 bases). This CDR3 has 14 residues. The ends were cut back, 7 bases at V and 1 base at J, with 13 bases in the middle. The CDR3 bases are TGTGCCAGCAACCAATGGGGCCGGAACACTGAAGCTTTCTTT. Translation gives CASNQWGRNTEAFF.

V gene TRBV7-9 combines with J gene TRBJ1-1; D remains ambiguous. The germline gives CDR1 SEHNR, CDR2 FQNEAQ (reference sequence). The CDR3 sequence is 14 residues long. V lost 2 bases and J lost 6, with 13 bases in between. CDR3 DNA sequence: TGTGCCAGCAGCTTATCACCCCAGAAGCCTGAAGCTTTCTTT. Translation: CASSLSPQKPEAFF.

V is TRBV6-2 or TRBV6-3 and J is TRBJ1-1; weak D call: TRBD1 (5 bases). This CDR3 spans 15 amino acids. Germline V gene sequence: CDR1 MNHEY, CDR2 SVGEGT. V lost 7 bases and J 3 bases, leaving 18 bases between the germline ends. DNA for the CDR3: TGTGCCAGCACCTCACCGGGCAGGGTTGACACTGAAGCTTTCTTT. As protein: CASTSPGRVDTEAFF.

This clonotype occurred a few times. The chain recombines TRBV18 with TRBJ2-1; D gene uncertain. V lost 1 base and J lost 0, with 10 bases in between. This CDR3 has 16 residues. Germline V CDR1 and CDR2: KGHSH, LQKENI. This CDR3 is CASSPRDRSSYNEQFF. CDR3 nucleotide sequence: TGTGCCAGCTCACCACGGGATAGGAGCTCCTACAATGAGCAGTTCTTC.

The chain is built from TRBV6-5 and TRBJ1-5; 8 bases fit TRBD1. The ends lost 2 bases at V and 5 bases at J; junction bases unmatched: 8. Germline CDR1 and CDR2: MNHEY and SVGAGI. The CDR3 is 16 amino acids. As DNA, the CDR3 is TGTGCCAGCAGTTACGGTCAGGGGGCCTTAGATCAGCCCCAGCATTTT. Amino acids: CASSYGQGALDQPQHF.

This clonotype was counted only a few times. The rearrangement uses TRBV13 and TRBJ2-1, with 7 bases that match TRBD2. Trimming removed 2 bases from V and 8 bases from J; junction bases left unmatched: 9. Germline V gene sequence: CDR1 PRHDT, CDR2 FYEKMQ (reference sequence). This CDR3 has 15 amino acids. For the CDR3, the DNA is TGTGCCAGCAGCTTAACAGGACTAGTTGGGGATGAGCAGTTCTTC. Amino acids: CASSLTGLVGDEQFF.

J is TRBJ1-1 and V is TRBV20-1; 11 nucleotides align to TRBD1. The J segment lost 3 bases and the V segment lost 2 bases, leaving 5 bases of the junction unmatched. The CDR3 sequence is 15 residues long. Per the germline V gene, CDR1 is DFQATT and CDR2 is SNEGSKA (reference sequence). The CDR3 nucleotides read TGCAGTGCTAGACAGACGGGACAGGGGGACACTGAAGCTTTCTTT. Its protein product is CSARQTGQGDTEAFF.

At least ten counts were recorded for this clonotype. The chain is built from TRBV12-3 or TRBV12-4 and TRBJ1-4; a weak D match, TRBD1 (6 bases). The CDR3 is 13 residues long. V was trimmed by 5 bases and J by 5 bases, leaving 9 bases between them. The CDR3 DNA reads as TGTGCCAGCAGTAAGACAGGAAATGAAAAACTGTTTTTT. Translating gives CASSKTGNEKLFF.

V usage is TRBV2 and J usage is TRBJ2-1; no definite D call. Germline V gives CDR1 SNHLY, CDR2 FYNNEI. The CDR3 is made up of 13 amino acids. V gave up 3 bases and J gave up 4 bases, with 7 bases separating them. CDR3 in DNA: TGTGCCAGCAGTGAGGTGGGTTACAATGAGCAGTTCTTC. As protein: CASSEVGYNEQFF.